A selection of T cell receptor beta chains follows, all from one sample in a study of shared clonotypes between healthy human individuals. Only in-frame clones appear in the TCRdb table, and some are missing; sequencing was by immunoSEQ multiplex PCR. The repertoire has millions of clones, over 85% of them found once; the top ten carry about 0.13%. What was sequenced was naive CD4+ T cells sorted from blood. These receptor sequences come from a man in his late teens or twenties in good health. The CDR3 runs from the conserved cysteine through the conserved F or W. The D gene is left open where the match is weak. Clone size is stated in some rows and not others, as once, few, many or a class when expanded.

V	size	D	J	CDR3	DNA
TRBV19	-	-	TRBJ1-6	CASSPREGEVNSPLHF	TGTGCCAGTAGTCCTCGTGAGGGGGAGGTTAATTCACCCCTCCACTTT
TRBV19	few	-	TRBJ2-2	CASSPQGAGELFF	TGTGCCAGTAGTCCACAGGGAGCCGGGGAGCTGTTTTTT
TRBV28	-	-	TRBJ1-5	CASSLSGGNQPQHF	TGTGCCAGCAGTCTATCAGGGGGCAATCAGCCCCAGCATTTT
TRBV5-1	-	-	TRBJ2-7	CASSRATGVDYEQYF	TGCGCCAGCAGCCGGGCAACAGGTGTGGACTACGAGCAGTACTTC
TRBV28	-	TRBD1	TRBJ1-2	CASSSIGQGDWAGYGYTF	TGTGCCAGCAGTTCAATAGGACAGGGAGACTGGGCAGGCTATGGCTACACCTTC
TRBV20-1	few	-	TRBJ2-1	CSARGDNEQFF	TGCAGTGCTAGAGGGGACAATGAGCAGTTCTTC
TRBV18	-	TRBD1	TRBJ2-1	CASSPEPGTGFDYNEQFF	TGTGCCAGCTCACCAGAACCCGGGACAGGGTTCGACTACAATGAGCAGTTCTTC
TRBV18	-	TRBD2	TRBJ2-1	CASSPPSSGGGYNEQFF	TGTGCCAGCTCACCACCGTCTAGCGGGGGGGGGTACAATGAGCAGTTCTTC
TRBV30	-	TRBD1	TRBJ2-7	CAWSRGQYYEQYF	TGTGCCTGGAGCCGGGGACAGTACTACGAGCAGTACTTC
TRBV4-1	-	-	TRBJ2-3	CASSQGGYSTDTQYF	TGCGCCAGCAGCCAAGGGGGATACAGCACAGATACGCAGTATTTT
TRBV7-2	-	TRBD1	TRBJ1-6	CASSRQGNSPLHF	TGTGCCAGCAGCCGACAGGGTAATTCACCCCTCCACTTT
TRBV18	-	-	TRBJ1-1	CASSHVGAANMNTEAFF	TGTGCCAGCTCACACGTCGGGGCAGCCAACATGAACACTGAAGCTTTCTTT
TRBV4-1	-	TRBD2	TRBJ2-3	CASRATSGRADTQYF	TGCGCCAGCAGGGCAACTAGCGGGAGAGCAGATACGCAGTATTTT
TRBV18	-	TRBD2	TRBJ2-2	CASSTGLAGVHGELFF	TGTGCCAGCTCAACAGGACTAGCGGGAGTCCACGGGGAGCTGTTTTTT
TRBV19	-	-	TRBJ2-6	CASSIVQASSGANVLTF	TGTGCCAGTAGTATAGTACAGGCGAGCTCTGGGGCCAACGTCCTGACTTTC
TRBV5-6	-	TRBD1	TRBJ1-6	CASSSLGQETSYNSPLHF	TGTGCCAGCAGCTCCCTCGGACAGGAGACCTCCTATAATTCACCCCTCCACTTT
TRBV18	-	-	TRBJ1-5	CASSPPGSRAGNQPQHF	TGTGCCAGCTCACCACCCGGAAGCAGGGCCGGCAATCAGCCCCAGCATTTT
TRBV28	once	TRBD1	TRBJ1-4	CASSGYDRALDEKLFF	TGTGCCAGCAGTGGATATGACAGGGCGTTGGATGAAAAACTGTTTTTT
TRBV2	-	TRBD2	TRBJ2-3	CASTTRRGGLRDTQYF	TGTGCCAGCACCACGAGGCGGGGGGGCCTTAGAGATACGCAGTATTTT
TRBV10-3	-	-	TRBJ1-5	CAISERGGQPQHF	TGTGCCATCAGTGAACGGGGTGGGCAGCCCCAGCATTTT
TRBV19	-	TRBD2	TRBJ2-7	CASSITSGTYYEQYF	TGTGCCAGTAGTATCACTAGCGGGACCTACTACGAGCAGTACTTC
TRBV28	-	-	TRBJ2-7	CASSFGGREVEQYF	TGTGCCAGCAGTTTTGGGGGAAGGGAGGTCGAGCAGTACTTC
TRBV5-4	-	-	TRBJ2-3	CASSLAGQTSTDTQYF	TGTGCCAGCAGCTTGGCCGGACAGACAAGCACAGATACGCAGTATTTT
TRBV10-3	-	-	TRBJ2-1	CAISEFGNEQFF	TGTGCCATCAGTGAGTTTGGCAATGAGCAGTTCTTC
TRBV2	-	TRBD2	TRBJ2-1	CASRLRTSGNHNEQFF	TGTGCCAGCAGGCTCAGGACTAGCGGGAATCACAATGAGCAGTTCTTC
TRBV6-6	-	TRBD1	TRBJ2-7	CASNQGQNSYEQYF	TGTGCCAGCAACCAGGGACAGAACTCCTACGAGCAGTACTTC
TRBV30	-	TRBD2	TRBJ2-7	CAWSVAGGSYEQYF	TGTGCCTGGAGTGTAGCGGGGGGATCCTACGAGCAGTACTTC
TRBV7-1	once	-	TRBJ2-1	CASSLAQYNEQFF	TGTGCCAGCAGCTTAGCTCAGTACAATGAGCAGTTCTTC
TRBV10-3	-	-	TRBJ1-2	CAISAPNYGYTF	TGTGCCATCAGCGCGCCTAACTATGGCTACACCTTC
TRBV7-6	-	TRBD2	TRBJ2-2	CASSPLAGGLNTGELFF	TGTGCCAGCAGCCCCCTAGCGGGGGGCCTTAACACCGGGGAGCTGTTTTTT
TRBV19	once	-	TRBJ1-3	CASSRTSGNTIYF	TGTGCCAGTAGCAGGACTTCTGGAAACACCATATATTTT
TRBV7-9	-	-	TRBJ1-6	CASSPLAGERNSPLHF	TGTGCCAGCAGCCCCCTCGCAGGGGAGCGGAATTCACCCCTCCACTTT
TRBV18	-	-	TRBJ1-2	CASSTGRLNFNYGYTF	TGTGCCAGCTCAACTGGGCGCCTAAACTTTAACTATGGCTACACCTTC
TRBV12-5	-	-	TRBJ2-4	CASGGEAKNIQYF	TGTGCTAGTGGAGGAGAAGCCAAAAACATTCAGTACTTC
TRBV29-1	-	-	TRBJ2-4	CSVELGGLLKNIQYF	TGCAGCGTTGAACTGGGGGGCCTCCTTAAAAACATTCAGTACTTC
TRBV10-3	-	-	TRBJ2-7	CAISEKWGTPYEQYF	TGTGCCATCAGTGAGAAATGGGGTACACCCTACGAGCAGTACTTC
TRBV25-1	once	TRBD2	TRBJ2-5	CASAGTSGRIGTQYF	TGTGCCAGCGCCGGGACTAGCGGGAGAATTGGGACCCAGTACTTC
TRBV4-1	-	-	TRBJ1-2	CASSQESSQSAYNYGYTF	TGCGCCAGCAGCCAAGAGTCCTCACAATCGGCGTACAACTATGGCTACACCTTC
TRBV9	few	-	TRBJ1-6	CASSVNMGGASNSPLHF	TGTGCCAGCAGCGTTAATATGGGGGGCGCGTCTAATTCACCCCTCCACTTT
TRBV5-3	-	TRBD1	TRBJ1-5	CARRPDRGLNQPQHF	TGTGCCAGAAGACCAGACAGGGGGCTTAATCAGCCCCAGCATTTT
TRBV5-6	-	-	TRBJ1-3	CASSLTGVPISGNTIYF	TGTGCCAGCAGCTTGACGGGAGTCCCGATCTCTGGAAACACCATATATTTT
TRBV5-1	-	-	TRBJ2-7	CASSLGSVPGEQYF	TGCGCCAGCAGCTTGGGGAGCGTCCCAGGTGAGCAGTACTTC
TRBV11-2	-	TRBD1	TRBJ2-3	CASSHPPGTGITDTQYF	TGTGCCAGCAGTCACCCTCCCGGGACAGGGATCACAGATACGCAGTATTTT
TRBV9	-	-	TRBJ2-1	CASNRQFSYNEQFF	TGTGCCAGCAACCGCCAGTTCTCCTACAATGAGCAGTTCTTC
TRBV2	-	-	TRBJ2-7	CASRRSQGTYEQYF	TGTGCCAGCAGAAGGTCCCAGGGGACGTACGAGCAGTACTTC
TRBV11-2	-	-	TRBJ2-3	CASSLDLGGTDTQYF	TGTGCCAGCAGCTTAGATTTAGGGGGCACAGATACGCAGTATTTT
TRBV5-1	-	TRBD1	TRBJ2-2	CASIAGTGLSGELFF	TGCGCCAGCATCGCCGGGACAGGTTTGTCCGGGGAGCTGTTTTTT
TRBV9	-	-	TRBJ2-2	CASSVARKSNTGELFF	TGTGCCAGCAGCGTAGCTCGGAAATCGAACACCGGGGAGCTGTTTTTT
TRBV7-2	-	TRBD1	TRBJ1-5	CASSLMGGQGGRPQHF	TGTGCCAGCAGCTTAATGGGTGGTCAGGGGGGTCGGCCCCAGCATTTT